The present T cell receptor beta chain was sequenced within a study of blood T cells in healthy people across ages. Combining a sample-barcoded 5' primer with a J-beta primer mix, a second PCR ran for roughly 7 to 11 cycles. TCRdb used MiXCR to reprocess the 5' RACE reads, holding one entry per CDR3 protein. The sample has around 990,000 distinct CDR3 sequences; roughly 24% are singletons. It was about 9.4 milliliters of peripheral blood that were drawn from each donor. The CDR3 contains 14 residues. V lost 3 bases and J 2 bases, leaving 11 bases between the germline ends. Germline V lookup: CDR1 SEHNR, CDR2 FQNEAQ (reference sequence). This sample was also put to use in a study of T cells of mothers and their children.

This clonotype was obtained from a girl aged 2 to 9 in good health. V and J are TRBV7-9 and TRBJ2-7, with D unclear. Sequencing was carried out using blood. The chain's CDR3 is CASSFAGPPYEQYF. CDR3 DNA sequence: TGTGCCAGCAGCTTCGCAGGTCCTCCCTACGAGCAGTACTTC. Full variable domain (remainder filled in from reference TRBV7-9 and TRBJ2-7): DTGVSQNPRHKITKRGQNVTFRCDPISEHNRLYWYRQTLGQGPEFLTYFQNEAQLEKSRLLSDRFSAERPKGSFSTLEIQRTEQGDSAMYLCASSFAGPPYEQYFGPGTRLTVT.